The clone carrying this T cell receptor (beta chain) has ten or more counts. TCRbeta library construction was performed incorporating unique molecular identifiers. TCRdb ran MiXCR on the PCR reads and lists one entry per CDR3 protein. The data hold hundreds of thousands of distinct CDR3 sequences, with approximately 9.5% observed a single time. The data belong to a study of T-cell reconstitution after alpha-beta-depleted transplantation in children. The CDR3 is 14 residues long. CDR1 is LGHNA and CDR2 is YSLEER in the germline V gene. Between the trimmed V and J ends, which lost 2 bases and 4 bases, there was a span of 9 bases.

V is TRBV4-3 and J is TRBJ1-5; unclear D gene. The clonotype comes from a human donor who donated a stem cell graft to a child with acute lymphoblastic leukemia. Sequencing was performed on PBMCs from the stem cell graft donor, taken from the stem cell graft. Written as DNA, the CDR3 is TGCGCCAGCAGCCAAACAACCTATAATCAGCCCCAGCATTTT. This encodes CASSQTTYNQPQHF.